This T cell receptor beta chain comes out of a study of beta chain features in type 1 diabetes. Expressed TCRB transcripts were sequenced after all isolated RNA was converted to cDNA. Assay: immunoSEQ multiplex PCR; the TCRdb copy retains only in-frame clones and omits some. This sample has about 140,000 clones, with about a tenth found just once. Sequencing was performed on central memory CD4+ T cells from blood. The receptor comes from a woman aged 40 to 49 in good health.

CDR3 sequence (DNA): TGTGCCAGTAAAAGAAGCAGGGACAACACAGATACGCAGTATTTT. Translating it yields CASKRSRDNTDTQYF. The V call is TRBV19, the J call TRBJ2-3; D possibly corresponds to TRBD1 (6 bases). Germline V CDR1 and CDR2: LNHDA, SQIVND (reference sequence). V gave up 7 bases and J gave up 2 bases, with 16 bases separating them. The CDR3 extends over 15 amino acids.